Below, 12 T cell receptor beta chains from the same sample are listed, as sequenced in a study of early T cells in non-severe SARS-CoV-2 infection. A single record per CDR3 protein comes from TCRdb applying MiXCR to the 5' RACE reads. The table includes 65,000 to 70,000 distinct CDR3 sequences, 9.5% to 13% detected once. Sequencing was carried out using whole blood. The receptor source for this set is an adult who was a healthcare worker with PCR-confirmed SARS-CoV-2 infection or an uninfected control (not recorded which).

This clonotype was seen ten or more times. The genes are TRBV28 and TRBJ2-7; D is perhaps TRBD1 (5 bases). V shed 3 bases and J shed 9 bases, with 18 bases lying between them. Germline assignment: CDR1 MDHEN and CDR2 SYDVKM. The CDR3 is made up of 14 amino acids. CDR3 in amino acids: CASSLGPVQVVQYF. Written as DNA, the CDR3 is TGTGCCAGCAGTTTGGGCCCTGTACAGGTCGTGCAGTACTTC.

V usage is TRBV19 and J usage is TRBJ2-6, with D hard to call. The CDR3 is made up of 16 amino acids. The V gene lost 1 base and the J gene lost 0 bases, with 7 bases spanning the gap. Germline CDR1 and CDR2: LNHDA and SQIVND (reference sequence). CDR3: CASSIATNSGANVLTF. CDR3 bases: TGTGCCAGTAGTATAGCCACGAACTCTGGGGCCAACGTCCTGACTTTC.

The chain has TRBV7-9 and TRBJ1-2; 10 bases map to TRBD1. V lost 8 bases, J lost 13 bases, and 13 bases stayed unmatched. Germline V gene lookup returns CDR1 SEHNR and CDR2 FQNEAQ (reference sequence). CDR3 length equals 13 residues. CDR3 sequence: CASGDGQGEGSTF. The DNA of the CDR3 is TGTGCCAGCGGAGATGGACAGGGGGAAGGGTCCACCTTC.

The V call is TRBV11-2, the J call TRBJ2-7; TRBD2 aligns across 11 bases. This CDR3 has 16 residues. V lost 4 bases and J lost 1; bases outside the gene matches: 6. Germline V gene sequence: CDR1 SGHAT, CDR2 FQNNGV. CDR3 bases: TGTGCCAGCAGCTCCATAGGGACTAGCGGTTCCTACGAGCAGTACTTC. It specifies CASSSIGTSGSYEQYF.

This clonotype was seen a handful of times. The gene calls are TRBV29-1 and TRBJ2-2; a possible D gene is TRBD2 (6 bases). The CDR3 sequence is 12 residues long. Germline assignment: CDR1 SQVTM and CDR2 ANQGSEA. Between the trimmed V and J ends, which lost 6 bases and 5 bases, there was a span of 10 bases. In nucleotides, the CDR3 is TGCAGCGTGGGAGGAGGGACCGGGGAGCTGTTTTTT. This encodes CSVGGGTGELFF.

This clonotype came up many times. The chain uses TRBV4-2 and TRBJ2-1; D uncertain. The CDR3 spans 14 residues. The ends were cut back, 4 bases at V and 8 bases at J, with 15 bases in the middle. Germline assignment: CDR1 LGHNA and CDR2 YNFKEQ. CDR3 protein: CASSPYRLGHEQFF. The CDR3 DNA reads as TGTGCCAGCAGCCCCTATAGGCTCGGGCATGAGCAGTTCTTC.

The rearrangement uses TRBV11-2 and TRBJ2-4; D is perhaps TRBD1 or TRBD2 (5 bases each). Trimming stripped 4 bases from V and 8 bases from J, with 12 bases between. This CDR3 is 13 amino acids long. Germline CDR1 is SGHAT and CDR2 is FQNNGV. This CDR3 reads CASSSTGADIQYF. In DNA, the CDR3 is TGTGCCAGCAGCTCCACCGGGGCGGACATTCAGTACTTC.

This clonotype came up many times. V gene TRBV28 combines with J gene TRBJ2-3; D not certain. Germline assignment: CDR1 MDHEN and CDR2 SYDVKM. There are 15 residues in the CDR3. Trimming stripped 7 bases from V and 6 bases from J, with 20 bases between. The DNA for the CDR3 is TGTGCCAGCATCCCCTCATTACACCCGCGTGATACGCAGTATTTT. Its protein is CASIPSLHPRDTQYF.

In its sample, this clonotype was seen a few times. Here the CDR3 reads CASSLAAGLNTGELFF. In DNA, the CDR3 is TGCGCCAGCAGCTTGGCGGCGGGACTGAACACCGGGGAGCTGTTTTTT. This chain joins TRBV5-1 and TRBJ2-2; D might be TRBD2 (6 bases). V was pared by 0 bases and J by 1 base, with 10 bases between. The germline gives CDR1 SGHRS, CDR2 YFSETQ. The CDR3 runs to 16 residues.

This clonotype has at least ten counts. The chain joins TRBV20-1 to TRBJ2-1, with D perhaps TRBD2 (6 bases). This CDR3 region has 16 residues. V lost 3 bases, J lost 0 bases, and 15 bases lay in between. Germline CDR1 DFQATT, CDR2 SNEGSKA (reference sequence). In DNA form, the CDR3 reads TGCAGTGCTAGCGTGCTTCTAGCGAGCTCCTACAATGAGCAGTTCTTC. Residues: CSASVLLASSYNEQFF.

V usage is TRBV7-3 and J usage is TRBJ2-1; TRBD2 matches 9 bases. Germline V gene lookup returns CDR1 SGHTA and CDR2 FQGTGA. The V segment lost 4 bases and the J segment 5 bases; nucleotides outside the gene matches: 6. The CDR3 is made up of 15 amino acids. The CDR3 loop reads CASSSTGLANNEQFF. CDR3 in DNA: TGTGCCAGCAGCTCTACGGGACTAGCCAACAATGAGCAGTTCTTC.

This chain uses TRBV3-1 with TRBJ2-7, with 13 nucleotides matching TRBD2. V trimming: 5 bases; J trimming: 5 bases; junction bases outside the gene matches: 3. This CDR3 has 14 amino acids. The germline gives CDR1 LGHDT, CDR2 YNNKEL (reference sequence). CDR3 DNA sequence: TGTGCCAGCAGCTACGGACTAGCGGGAGACGAGCAGTACTTC. It specifies CASSYGLAGDEQYF.